Listed below are T cell receptor beta chains from one sample, sequenced in a study of T cell changes during pregnancy in multiple sclerosis. Only in-frame clones appear in the TCRdb table, and some are missing; sequencing was by immunoSEQ multiplex PCR. The sample holds around 100,000 clones, roughly nine tenths seen once. The source material was peripheral blood, sampled after pregnancy. These receptors were obtained from a female donor with multiple sclerosis, enrolled in a pregnancy study. CDR3s include the opening cysteine and the closing phenylalanine or tryptophan. A D gene is named only where the DNA matches it firmly. Size tells how often a clone was seen (once, few, many) or the class of an expanded clone, and some rows leave it out.

V gene	clone size	J gene	D gene	CDR3 DNA	CDR3 protein
TRBV7-9	.	TRBJ2-1	.	TGTGCCAGCAGCTTAGGTCCACAGGGCTCCTACAATGAGCAGTTCTTC	CASSLGPQGSYNEQFF
TRBV28	.	TRBJ2-2	.	TGTGCCAGCAGTGCGGGGTTGAACACCGGGGAGCTGTTTTTT	CASSAGLNTGELFF
TRBV10-3	once	TRBJ2-7	TRBD2	TGTGCCATCAGAGAGACTAGCGGGGGGTCATACGAGCAGTACTTC	CAIRETSGGSYEQYF
TRBV6-1	.	TRBJ1-4	.	TGTGCCAGCAGTGAACTTAATGAAAAACTGTTTTTT	CASSELNEKLFF
TRBV29-1	.	TRBJ2-1	.	TGTGCAACCGAGGGGGATGAGCAGTTCTTC	CATEGDEQFF
TRBV6-1	.	TRBJ2-3	TRBD2	TGTGCCAGCCTAGCGGGGGTAAGCACAGATACGCAGTATTTT	CASLAGVSTDTQYF
TRBV6-1	.	TRBJ2-3	TRBD2	TGTGCCAGCAGTGAGACTAGCCTGAGCACAGATACGCAGTATTTT	CASSETSLSTDTQYF
TRBV7-7	.	TRBJ2-7	.	TGTGCTAGCAGCTTAGGCAGGCCGGGGACCTACGAGCAGTACTTC	CASSLGRPGTYEQYF
TRBV30	.	TRBJ1-5	.	TGTGCCTGGAGTGTACCCCACCATTGGGCGGGGGCGAACCGGCAGCCCCAGCATTTT	CAWSVPHHWAGANRQPQHF
TRBV6-1	.	TRBJ2-1	.	TGTGCCAGCAGTGAATTCCCCGGCAGGGCGAATGAGCAGTTCTTC	CASSEFPGRANEQFF
TRBV6-5	.	TRBJ1-1	.	TGTGCCAGCAGTTTAGAGGGAGACACTGAAGCTTTCTTT	CASSLEGDTEAFF
TRBV5-1	.	TRBJ2-1	.	TGCGCCAGCAGCGACTACTCCTACAATGAGCAGTTCTTC	CASSDYSYNEQFF
TRBV2	.	TRBJ2-5	TRBD1	TGTGCTAACGGCCGGGACAGTCAAGAGACCCAGTACTTC	CANGRDSQETQYF
TRBV30	.	TRBJ1-5	.	TGTGCCTGGAGTGGGGGCGACAATCAGCCCCAGCATTTT	CAWSGGDNQPQHF
TRBV7-8	.	TRBJ2-3	.	TGTGCCAGCAGCTTGGAGGGGTATGCAGATACGCAGTATTTT	CASSLEGYADTQYF
TRBV19	few	TRBJ1-2	TRBD1	TGTGCCAGTAGTTGGACAGGGAGTAGAGTTGGCTACACCTTC	CASSWTGSRVGYTF
TRBV5-6	.	TRBJ2-7	TRBD1	TGTGCCAGCAGCTGGGGGCCGACAGGGTCCGGCGAGCAGTACTTC	CASSWGPTGSGEQYF
TRBV4-1	.	TRBJ1-6	.	TGCGCCAGCAGCCAAGCGCCGGGATTCAATTCACCCCTCCACTTT	CASSQAPGFNSPLHF
TRBV13	.	TRBJ2-1	.	TGTGCCAGCAGCTTAGGGCCCGGCGGTGAGCAGTTCTTC	CASSLGPGGEQFF
TRBV4-2	.	TRBJ2-7	.	TGTGCCAGCAGCCAAGATGCAGCGGGACACTACGAGCAGTACTTC	CASSQDAAGHYEQYF
TRBV7-9	.	TRBJ2-5	TRBD2	TGTGCCAGCAGCTTAGCAGGACTAGCGGGGTACCAAGAGACCCAGTACTTC	CASSLAGLAGYQETQYF
TRBV27	.	TRBJ2-1	TRBD1	TGTGCCAGCAGTTTGGACAGGGGGCCCTACAATGAGCAGTTCTTC	CASSLDRGPYNEQFF
TRBV6-5	.	TRBJ1-1	TRBD1	TGTGCCAGCAGGTCTAGGACAGGGGTTACTGAAGCTTTCTTT	CASRSRTGVTEAFF
TRBV9	.	TRBJ2-1	TRBD2	TGTGCCAGCAGCGTAGACCTAGCGGCCTACAATGAGCAGTTCTTC	CASSVDLAAYNEQFF
TRBV6-1	.	TRBJ1-1	TRBD1	TGTGCCAGCAGTGAGAGGGCAGGGGGAATGAACACTGAAGCTTTCTTT	CASSERAGGMNTEAFF
TRBV19	.	TRBJ2-1	.	TGTGCCAGTAGTATAGATGGGCTCTTTAATGAGCAGTTCTTC	CASSIDGLFNEQFF
TRBV6-1	.	TRBJ2-1	.	TGTGCCAGCAGTGAAGGGCTAGCCGGGAGTATAGTCCACAATGAGCAGTTCTTC	CASSEGLAGSIVHNEQFF
TRBV12-5	.	TRBJ1-1	.	TGTGCTAGTGGTTTGGCCACAGCCACTGAAGCTTTCTTT	CASGLATATEAFF
TRBV30	.	TRBJ1-5	.	TGTGCCTGGGGGGGAGGCCCAACAGGTAATCAGCCCCAGCATTTT	CAWGGGPTGNQPQHF
TRBV27	.	TRBJ1-5	TRBD1	TGTGCCAGCAGTCCCTTCGACAGGGCGGGTCAGCCCCAGCATTTT	CASSPFDRAGQPQHF
TRBV4-1	.	TRBJ2-3	.	TGCGCCAGCAGCCCGAGGACAGGGAGGGATGATACGCAGTATTTT	CASSPRTGRDDTQYF
TRBV11-1	.	TRBJ2-7	.	TGTGCCAGCAGCTTAGTCAGGGGAAACGAGCAGTACTTC	CASSLVRGNEQYF
TRBV14	once	TRBJ2-7	TRBD2	TGTGCCAGCAGCCCGGGAGGCGAGCAGTACTTC	CASSPGGEQYF
TRBV29-1	.	TRBJ2-5	TRBD1	TGCAGCGTCGAACAGGGGGCGCGGGAGACCCAGTACTTC	CSVEQGARETQYF
TRBV6-5	once	TRBJ1-1	TRBD1	TGTGCCAGCATCTCCTGGGGGACAGGGGAAGCTTTCTTT	CASISWGTGEAFF
TRBV5-1	.	TRBJ2-7	.	TGCGCCAGCAGCTTGGCTCTAAGTGTTACCTACGAGCAGTACTTC	CASSLALSVTYEQYF
TRBV19	few	TRBJ2-2	TRBD2	TGTGCCAGTAGGATGCTCCTAGCGGGGGGGCCGAGCGGGGAGCTGTTTTTT	CASRMLLAGGPSGELFF
TRBV2	.	TRBJ2-1	.	TGTGCCAGCAGCCTACCTAATGAGCAGTTCTTC	CASSLPNEQFF
TRBV18	.	TRBJ2-7	.	TGTGCCAGCTCACCACGGGGTGGAGGGTCGTACGAGCAGTACTTC	CASSPRGGGSYEQYF
TRBV19	few	TRBJ1-3	.	TGTGCCAGTAGTTTCCGACAGGTGAGAAGTGGAAACACCATATATTTT	CASSFRQVRSGNTIYF
TRBV6-5	.	TRBJ1-1	.	TGTGCCACTCGGAGGGGCACTGAAGCTTTCTTT	CATRRGTEAFF
TRBV5-1	.	TRBJ1-1	.	TGCGCCAGCAGGTTTGAGGGAGGGATGAACACTGAAGCTTTCTTT	CASRFEGGMNTEAFF
TRBV27	.	TRBJ2-2	TRBD1	TGTGCCAGCAGGCAGGGACAGGGGTACGCCGGGGAGCTGTTTTTT	CASRQGQGYAGELFF
TRBV2	.	TRBJ2-3	.	TGTGCCAGCATCCCACTAGGGGATACGCAGTATTTT	CASIPLGDTQYF
TRBV9	.	TRBJ1-2	TRBD1	TGTGCCAGCAGCGACGGGACAGTTAACTATGGCTACACCTTC	CASSDGTVNYGYTF
TRBV5-1	.	TRBJ2-3	.	TGCGCCAGCAGACAACAATCACTCTTTGGAGAATACACAGATACGCAGTATTTT	CASRQQSLFGEYTDTQYF
TRBV5-1	.	TRBJ2-3	TRBD2	TGCGCCAGCGGAGGGGGGCTAGCGGGGGGGCCGGGCTCAGATACGCAGTATTTT	CASGGGLAGGPGSDTQYF
TRBV5-1	once	TRBJ2-2	.	TGCGCCAGCTCCTCAATCACCGGGACACCGAACACCGGGGAGCTGTTTTTT	CASSSITGTPNTGELFF
TRBV2	few	TRBJ1-2	TRBD1	TGTGCCAGCAGTGAAGCAGGGGGCAGTGGCTACACCTTC	CASSEAGGSGYTF
TRBV4-2	.	TRBJ1-6	.	TGTGCCAGCAGCCAAGGCGGTCTCTCCTATAATTCACCCCTCCACTTT	CASSQGGLSYNSPLHF
TRBV6-1	.	TRBJ1-4	.	TGTGCCAGCAGTGAGTCGCGGACATACCTGTTTTTT	CASSESRTYLFF
TRBV5-1	.	TRBJ2-5	TRBD2	TGCGCCAGCAGCGGGATCGTCCCTAGCGGACAAGAGACCCAGTACTTC	CASSGIVPSGQETQYF
TRBV19	few	TRBJ1-6	.	TGTGCCAGTAGTGAGAGGGCCGGGTTTTGGAATTCACCCCTCCACTTT	CASSERAGFWNSPLHF
TRBV6-1	.	TRBJ1-3	.	TGTGCCAGCAGTGACAGGGGCGTCGGAAACACCATATATTTT	CASSDRGVGNTIYF
TRBV30	once	TRBJ2-7	.	TGTGCCTGGGGAGCGAACTACGAGCAGTACTTC	CAWGANYEQYF
TRBV10-3	.	TRBJ2-1	.	TGTGCCATCAGTCCCAGCCTAGGGGGGGGACAGGCCCGAAATGAGCAGTTCTTC	CAISPSLGGGQARNEQFF
TRBV7-8	.	TRBJ1-5	TRBD1	TGTGCCAGCAGCCCCAGCCCGACAGGGGGCAATCAGCCCCAGCATTTT	CASSPSPTGGNQPQHF
TRBV6-4	.	TRBJ2-2	TRBD2	TGTGCCAGCGGGACTAGCGGAAACACCGGGGAGCTGTTTTTT	CASGTSGNTGELFF
TRBV15	.	TRBJ2-3	TRBD1	TGTGCCACCAGCACGGGGGAAGGACAGGGTGAGAAAGATACGCAGTATTTT	CATSTGEGQGEKDTQYF
TRBV2	.	TRBJ2-7	.	TGTGCCAGCAGTGACCAGACAGGCTACGAGCAGTACTTC	CASSDQTGYEQYF